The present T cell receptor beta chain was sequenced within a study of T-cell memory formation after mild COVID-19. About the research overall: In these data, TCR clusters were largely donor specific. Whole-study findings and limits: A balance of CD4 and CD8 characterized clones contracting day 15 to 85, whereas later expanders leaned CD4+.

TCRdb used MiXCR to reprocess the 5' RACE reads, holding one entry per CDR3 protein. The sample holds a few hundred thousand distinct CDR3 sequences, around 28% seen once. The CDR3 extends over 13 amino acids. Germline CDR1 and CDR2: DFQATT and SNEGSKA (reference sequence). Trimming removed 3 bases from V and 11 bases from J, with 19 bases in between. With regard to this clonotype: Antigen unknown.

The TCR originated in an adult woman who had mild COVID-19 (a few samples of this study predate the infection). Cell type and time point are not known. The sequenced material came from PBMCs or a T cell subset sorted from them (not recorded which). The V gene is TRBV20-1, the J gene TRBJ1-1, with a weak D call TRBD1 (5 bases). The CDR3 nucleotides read TGCAGTGCTAGTCCGGCAGGGCCCCAGGTGGCTTTCTTT. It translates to CSASPAGPQVAFF.